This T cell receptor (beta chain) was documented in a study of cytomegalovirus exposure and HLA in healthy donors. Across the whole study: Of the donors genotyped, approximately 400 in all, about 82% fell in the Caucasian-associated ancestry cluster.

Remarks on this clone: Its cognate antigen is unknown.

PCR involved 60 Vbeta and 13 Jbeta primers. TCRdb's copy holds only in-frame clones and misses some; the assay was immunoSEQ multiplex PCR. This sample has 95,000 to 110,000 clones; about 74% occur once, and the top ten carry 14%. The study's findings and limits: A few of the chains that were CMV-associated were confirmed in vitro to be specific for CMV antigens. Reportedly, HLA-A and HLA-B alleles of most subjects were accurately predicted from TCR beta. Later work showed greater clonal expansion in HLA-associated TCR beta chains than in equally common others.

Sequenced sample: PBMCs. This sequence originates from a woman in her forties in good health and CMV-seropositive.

The CDR3 sequence: CASSSFWGANEQFF. As DNA, the CDR3 is TGTGCCAGCAGCTCATTTTGGGGCGCCAATGAGCAGTTCTTC. The chain joins TRBV7-9 to TRBJ2-1; possible D gene TRBD1, 5 bases. The CDR3 totals 14 residues. CDR1 is SEHNR and CDR2 is FQNEAQ in the germline V gene (reference sequence). V was clipped by 4 bases and J by 6 bases, with 13 bases between them.